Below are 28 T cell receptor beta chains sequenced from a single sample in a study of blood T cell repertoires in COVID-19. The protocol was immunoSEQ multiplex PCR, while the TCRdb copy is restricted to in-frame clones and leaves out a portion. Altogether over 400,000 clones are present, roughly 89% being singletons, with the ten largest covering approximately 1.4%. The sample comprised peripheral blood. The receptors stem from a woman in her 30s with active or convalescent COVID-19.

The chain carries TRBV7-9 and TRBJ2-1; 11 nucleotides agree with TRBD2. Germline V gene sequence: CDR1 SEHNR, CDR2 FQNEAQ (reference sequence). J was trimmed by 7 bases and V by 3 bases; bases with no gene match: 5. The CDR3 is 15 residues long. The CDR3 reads CASSLTSGAGNEQFF. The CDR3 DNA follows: TGTGCCAGCAGCTTGACTAGCGGGGCCGGGAATGAGCAGTTCTTC.

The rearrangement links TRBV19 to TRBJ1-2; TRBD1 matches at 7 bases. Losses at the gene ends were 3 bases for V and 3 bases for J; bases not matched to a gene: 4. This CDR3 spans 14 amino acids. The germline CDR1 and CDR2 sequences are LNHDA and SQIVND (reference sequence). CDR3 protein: CASSIARGDYGYTF. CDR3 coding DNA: TGTGCCAGTAGTATTGCCAGGGGGGACTATGGCTACACCTTC.

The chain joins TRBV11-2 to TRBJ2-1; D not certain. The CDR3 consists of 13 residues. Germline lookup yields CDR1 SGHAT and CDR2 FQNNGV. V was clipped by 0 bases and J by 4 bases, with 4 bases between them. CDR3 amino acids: CASSLDGYNEQFF. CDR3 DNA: TGTGCCAGCAGCTTAGACGGGTACAATGAGCAGTTCTTC.

In DNA form, the CDR3 reads TGCAGCGTTCAAAGAACTAGCGGAGGCGTCCAAGAGACCCAGTACTTC. Translation: CSVQRTSGGVQETQYF. V usage is TRBV29-1 and J usage is TRBJ2-5; 8 nucleotides align to TRBD2. This CDR3 contains 16 residues. V was pared by 5 bases and J by 1 base, with 12 bases of the junction left unmatched. Germline V gives CDR1 SQVTM, CDR2 ANQGSEA.

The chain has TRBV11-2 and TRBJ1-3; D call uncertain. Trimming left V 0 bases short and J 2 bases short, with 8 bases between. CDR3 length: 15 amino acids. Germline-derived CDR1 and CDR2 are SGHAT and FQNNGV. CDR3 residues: CASSLDLPPGNTIYF. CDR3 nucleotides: TGTGCCAGCAGCTTAGATCTACCTCCTGGAAACACCATATATTTT.

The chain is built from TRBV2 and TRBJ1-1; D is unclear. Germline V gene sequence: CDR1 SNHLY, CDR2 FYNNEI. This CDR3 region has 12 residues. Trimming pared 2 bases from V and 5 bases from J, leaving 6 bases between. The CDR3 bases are TGTGCCAGCAGTGAACAAATGACTGAAGCTTTCTTT. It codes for CASSEQMTEAFF.

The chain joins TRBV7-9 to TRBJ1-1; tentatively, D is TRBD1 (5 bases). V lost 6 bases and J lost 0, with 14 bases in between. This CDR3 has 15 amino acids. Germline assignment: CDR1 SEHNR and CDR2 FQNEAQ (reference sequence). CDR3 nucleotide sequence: TGTGCCAGCAGGTTGTTAAGGGGCATGAACACTGAAGCTTTCTTT. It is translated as CASRLLRGMNTEAFF.

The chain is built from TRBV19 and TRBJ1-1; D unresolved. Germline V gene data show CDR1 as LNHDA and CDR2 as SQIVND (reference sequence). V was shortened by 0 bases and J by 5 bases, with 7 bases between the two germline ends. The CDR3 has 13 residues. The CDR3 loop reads CASSIDGLTEAFF. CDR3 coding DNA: TGTGCCAGTAGTATAGACGGGTTGACTGAAGCTTTCTTT.

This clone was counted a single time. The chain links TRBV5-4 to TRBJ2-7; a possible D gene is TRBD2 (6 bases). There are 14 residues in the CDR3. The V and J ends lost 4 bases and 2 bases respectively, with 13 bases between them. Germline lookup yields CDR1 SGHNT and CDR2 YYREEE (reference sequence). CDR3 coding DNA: TGTGCCAGCAGCACGGAGGGCGGAGCCTACGAGCAGTACTTC. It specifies CASSTEGGAYEQYF.

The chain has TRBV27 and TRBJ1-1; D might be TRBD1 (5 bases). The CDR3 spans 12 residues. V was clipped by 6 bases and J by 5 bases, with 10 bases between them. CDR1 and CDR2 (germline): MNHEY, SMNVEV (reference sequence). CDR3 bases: TGTGCCAGCAGGAAAGGGGTAACTGAAGCTTTCTTT. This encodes CASRKGVTEAFF.

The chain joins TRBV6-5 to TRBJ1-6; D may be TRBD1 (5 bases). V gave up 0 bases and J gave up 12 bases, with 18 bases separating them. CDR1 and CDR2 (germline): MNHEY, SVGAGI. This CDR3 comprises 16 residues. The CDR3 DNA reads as TGTGCCAGCAGTTACTCGATCTACCGGCGGGACGAACCCCTCCACTTT. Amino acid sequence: CASSYSIYRRDEPLHF.

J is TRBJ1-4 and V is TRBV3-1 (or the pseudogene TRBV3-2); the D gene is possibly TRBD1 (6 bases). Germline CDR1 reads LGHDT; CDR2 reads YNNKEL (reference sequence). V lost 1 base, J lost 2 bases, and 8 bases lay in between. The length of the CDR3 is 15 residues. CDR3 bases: TGTGCCAGCAGCCAAGCAACAGGGACTAATGAAAAACTGTTTTTT. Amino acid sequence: CASSQATGTNEKLFF.

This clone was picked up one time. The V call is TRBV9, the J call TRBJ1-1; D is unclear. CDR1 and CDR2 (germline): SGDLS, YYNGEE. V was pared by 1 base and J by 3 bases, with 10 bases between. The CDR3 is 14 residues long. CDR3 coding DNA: TGTGCCAGCAGCGTACCAGGCGTGGACACTGAAGCTTTCTTT. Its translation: CASSVPGVDTEAFF.

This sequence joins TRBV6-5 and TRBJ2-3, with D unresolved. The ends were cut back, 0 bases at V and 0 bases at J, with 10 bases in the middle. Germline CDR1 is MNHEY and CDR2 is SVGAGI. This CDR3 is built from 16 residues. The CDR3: CASSYSPLASTDTQYF. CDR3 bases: TGTGCCAGCAGTTACTCCCCGTTAGCTAGCACAGATACGCAGTATTTT.

CDR3 coding DNA: TGTGCCAGTAGTATTCTCGGGGGAAGGAACACTGAAGCTTTCTTT. Amino acid sequence: CASSILGGRNTEAFF. V gene TRBV19 combines with J gene TRBJ1-1; D perhaps matches TRBD1 (5 bases). V lost 3 bases to trimming and J lost 1 base, with 12 bases between them. Germline CDR1 reads LNHDA; CDR2 reads SQIVND (reference sequence). CDR3 length equals 15 residues.

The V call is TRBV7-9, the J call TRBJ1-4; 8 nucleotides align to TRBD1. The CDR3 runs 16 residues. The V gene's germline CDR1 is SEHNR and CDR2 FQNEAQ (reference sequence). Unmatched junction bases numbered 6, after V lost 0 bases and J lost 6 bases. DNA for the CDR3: TGTGCCAGCAGCTTAGCGGACAGGGCCTTGTATGAAAAACTGTTTTTT. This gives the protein CASSLADRALYEKLFF.

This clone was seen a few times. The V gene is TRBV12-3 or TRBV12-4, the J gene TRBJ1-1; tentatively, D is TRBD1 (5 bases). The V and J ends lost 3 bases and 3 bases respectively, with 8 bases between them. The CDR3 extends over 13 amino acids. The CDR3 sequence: CASSFSGDTEAFF. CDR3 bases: TGTGCCAGCAGTTTCTCGGGGGACACTGAAGCTTTCTTT.

The CDR3 reads CASSIGTIDNSPLHF. The CDR3 coding sequence is TGTGCCAGCAGTATCGGGACAATTGATAATTCACCCCTCCACTTT. The rearrangement joins TRBV6-6 to TRBJ1-6, with a weak D call TRBD1 (6 bases). Germline CDR1 reads MNHNY; CDR2 reads SVGAGI (reference sequence). Trimming cost V 5 bases and J 5 bases, with 13 bases left between them. The CDR3 is 15 residues long.

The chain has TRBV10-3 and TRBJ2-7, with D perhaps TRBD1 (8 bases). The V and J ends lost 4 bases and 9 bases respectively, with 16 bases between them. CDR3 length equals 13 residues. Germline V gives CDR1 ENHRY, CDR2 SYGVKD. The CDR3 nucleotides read TGTGCCATCAGTGGCACAGGGGGGGTCGGGCAGTACTTC. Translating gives CAISGTGGVGQYF.

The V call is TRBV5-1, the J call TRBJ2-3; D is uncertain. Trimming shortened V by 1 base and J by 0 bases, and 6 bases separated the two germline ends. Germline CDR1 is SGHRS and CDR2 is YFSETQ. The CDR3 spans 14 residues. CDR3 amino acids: CASSLRTSTDTQYF. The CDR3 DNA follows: TGCGCCAGCAGCTTGAGAACTAGCACAGATACGCAGTATTTT.

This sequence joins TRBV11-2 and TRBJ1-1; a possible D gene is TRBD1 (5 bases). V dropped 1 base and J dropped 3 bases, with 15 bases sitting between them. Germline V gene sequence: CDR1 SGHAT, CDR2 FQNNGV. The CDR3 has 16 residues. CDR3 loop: CASSLGLTVLHTEAFF. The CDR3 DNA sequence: TGTGCCAGCAGCTTAGGTCTGACAGTATTGCACACTGAAGCTTTCTTT.

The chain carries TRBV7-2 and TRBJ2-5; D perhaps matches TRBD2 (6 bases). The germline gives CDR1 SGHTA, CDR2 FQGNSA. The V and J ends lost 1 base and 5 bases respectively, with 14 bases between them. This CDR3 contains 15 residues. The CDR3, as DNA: TGTGCCAGCAGCTTAGATACGGCTGCGGGGGAGACCCAGTACTTC. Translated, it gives CASSLDTAAGETQYF.

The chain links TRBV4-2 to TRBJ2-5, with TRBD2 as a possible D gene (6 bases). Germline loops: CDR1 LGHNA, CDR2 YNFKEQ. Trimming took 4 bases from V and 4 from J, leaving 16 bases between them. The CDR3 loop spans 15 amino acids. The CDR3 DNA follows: TGTGCCAGCAGCCCTTGGTCGGGGGTGGGAGAGACCCAGTACTTC. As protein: CASSPWSGVGETQYF.

The CDR3: CASSTMAGGYNEQFF. The CDR3 coding sequence is TGTGCCAGCAGCACAATGGCGGGAGGATACAATGAGCAGTTCTTC. The rearrangement joins TRBV6-5 to TRBJ2-1, with TRBD2 matching 8 bases. The trim removed 6 bases at V and 4 bases at J, leaving 8 bases unmatched. The CDR3 length is 15 residues. Germline assignment: CDR1 MNHEY and CDR2 SVGAGI.

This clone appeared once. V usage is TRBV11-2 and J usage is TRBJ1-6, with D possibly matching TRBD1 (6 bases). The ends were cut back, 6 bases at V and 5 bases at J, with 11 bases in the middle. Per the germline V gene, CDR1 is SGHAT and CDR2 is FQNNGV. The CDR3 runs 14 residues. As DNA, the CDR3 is TGTGCCAGCAGGCTGGGGGCGGATAATTCACCCCTCCACTTT. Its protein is CASRLGADNSPLHF.

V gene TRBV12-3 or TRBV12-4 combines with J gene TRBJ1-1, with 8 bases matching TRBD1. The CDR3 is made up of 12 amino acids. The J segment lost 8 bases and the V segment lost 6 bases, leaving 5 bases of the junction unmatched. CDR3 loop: CASRDRDPEAFF. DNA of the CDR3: TGTGCCAGCAGGGACAGGGACCCCGAAGCTTTCTTT.

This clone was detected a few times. This chain's CDR3 is CASRAARSSYEQYF. The CDR3, as DNA: TGTGCCAGCAGGGCCGCGAGGAGCTCCTACGAGCAGTACTTC. The chain is built from TRBV6-5 and TRBJ2-7; unclear D gene. Germline V gene data show CDR1 as MNHEY and CDR2 as SVGAGI. The germline V and J ends were trimmed by 6 bases and 0 bases, with 12 bases remaining between them. CDR3 length equals 14 residues.

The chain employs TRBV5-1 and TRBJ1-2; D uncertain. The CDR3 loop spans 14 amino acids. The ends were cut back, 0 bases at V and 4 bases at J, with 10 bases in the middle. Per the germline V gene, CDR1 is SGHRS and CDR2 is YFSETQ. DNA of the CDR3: TGCGCCAGCAGCTTGGGTACAGATACCTATGGCTACACCTTC. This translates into CASSLGTDTYGYTF.